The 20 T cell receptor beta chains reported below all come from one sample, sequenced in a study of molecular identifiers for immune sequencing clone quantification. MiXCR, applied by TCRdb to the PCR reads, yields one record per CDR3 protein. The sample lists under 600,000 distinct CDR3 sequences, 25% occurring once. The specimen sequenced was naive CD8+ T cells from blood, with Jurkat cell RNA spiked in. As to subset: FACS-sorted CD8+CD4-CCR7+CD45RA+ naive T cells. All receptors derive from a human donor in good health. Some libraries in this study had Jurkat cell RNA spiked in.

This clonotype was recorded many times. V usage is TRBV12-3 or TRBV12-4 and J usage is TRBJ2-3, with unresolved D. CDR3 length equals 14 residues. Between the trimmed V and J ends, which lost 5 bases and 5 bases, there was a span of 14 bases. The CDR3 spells CASSPTFGEDTQYF. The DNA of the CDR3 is TGTGCCAGCAGTCCAACATTTGGGGAAGATACGCAGTATTTT.

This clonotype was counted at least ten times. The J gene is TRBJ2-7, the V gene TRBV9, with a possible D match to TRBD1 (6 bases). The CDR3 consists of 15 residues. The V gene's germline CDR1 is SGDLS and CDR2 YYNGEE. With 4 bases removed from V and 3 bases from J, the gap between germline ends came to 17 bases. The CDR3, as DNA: TGTGCCAGCAGCCCCAGGGACACCCGGTACTACGAGCAGTACTTC. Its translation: CASSPRDTRYYEQYF.

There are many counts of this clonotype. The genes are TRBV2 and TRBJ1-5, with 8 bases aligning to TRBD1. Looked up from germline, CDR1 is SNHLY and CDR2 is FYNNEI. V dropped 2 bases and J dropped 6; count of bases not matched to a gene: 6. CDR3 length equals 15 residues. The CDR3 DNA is TGTGCCAGCAGTGAAATGACAGGGGTGGTTCAGCCCCAGCATTTT. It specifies CASSEMTGVVQPQHF.

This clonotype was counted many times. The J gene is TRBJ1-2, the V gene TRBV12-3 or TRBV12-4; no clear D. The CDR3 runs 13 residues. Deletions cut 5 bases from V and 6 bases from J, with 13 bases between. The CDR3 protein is CASSQRDVHGYTF. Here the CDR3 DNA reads TGTGCCAGCAGTCAGCGGGATGTCCATGGCTACACCTTC.

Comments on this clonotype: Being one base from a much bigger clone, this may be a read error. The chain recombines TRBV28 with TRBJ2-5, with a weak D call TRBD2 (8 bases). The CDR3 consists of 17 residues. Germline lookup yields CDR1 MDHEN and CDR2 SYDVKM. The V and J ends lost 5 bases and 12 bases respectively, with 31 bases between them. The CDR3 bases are TGTGCCAGCAGTCCCCCGACCGGACAGGTTGTAGCGGGACCCGAGTACTTC. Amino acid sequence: CASSPPTGQVVAGPEYF.

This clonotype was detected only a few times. The CDR3 DNA is TGTGCCATCAGTGACCCTGGCTCTGGGGCCAACGTCCTGACTTTC. It specifies CAISDPGSGANVLTF. The chain couples TRBV10-3 to TRBJ2-6; no reliable D call. The V gene's germline CDR1 is ENHRY and CDR2 SYGVKD. V lost 3 bases and J 0 bases, leaving 6 bases between the germline ends. The CDR3 consists of 15 residues.

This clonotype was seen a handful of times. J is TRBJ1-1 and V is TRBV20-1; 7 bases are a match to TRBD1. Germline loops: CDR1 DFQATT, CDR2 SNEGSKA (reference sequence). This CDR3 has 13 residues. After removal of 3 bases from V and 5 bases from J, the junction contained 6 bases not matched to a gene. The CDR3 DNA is TGCAGTGCTAGGACAGGGTATGAAACTGAAGCTTTCTTT. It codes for CSARTGYETEAFF.

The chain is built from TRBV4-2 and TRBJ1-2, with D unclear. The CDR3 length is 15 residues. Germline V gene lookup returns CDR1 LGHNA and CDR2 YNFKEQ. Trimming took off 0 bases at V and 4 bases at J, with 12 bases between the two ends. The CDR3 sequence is CASSQDRHTSYGYTF. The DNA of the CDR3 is TGTGCCAGCAGCCAAGATCGGCACACATCCTATGGCTACACCTTC.

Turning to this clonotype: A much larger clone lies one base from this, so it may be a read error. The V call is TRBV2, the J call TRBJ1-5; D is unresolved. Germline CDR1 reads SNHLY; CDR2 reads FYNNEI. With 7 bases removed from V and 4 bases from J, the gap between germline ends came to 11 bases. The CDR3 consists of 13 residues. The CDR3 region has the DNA TGTGCCAGCAACACAGTTAGTAATCAGCCCCAGCATTTT. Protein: CASNTVSNQPQHF.

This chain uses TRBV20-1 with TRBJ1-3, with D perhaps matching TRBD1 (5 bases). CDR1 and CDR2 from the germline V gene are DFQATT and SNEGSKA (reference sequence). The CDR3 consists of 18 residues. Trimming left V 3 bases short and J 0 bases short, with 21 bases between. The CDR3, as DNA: TGCAGTGCTAGGGCCGGGACCGCCACCGATAACTCTGGAAACACCATATATTTT. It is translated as CSARAGTATDNSGNTIYF.

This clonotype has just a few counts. This CDR3 is CATSAPGTGLSYEQYF. For the CDR3, the DNA is TGTGCCACCTCTGCCCCGGGGACAGGGCTCTCCTACGAGCAGTACTTC. This chain connects TRBV2 to TRBJ2-7, with 9 bases aligning to TRBD1. V trimming: 10 bases; J trimming: 0 bases; junction bases outside the gene matches: 13. This CDR3 is 16 amino acids long. The germline V gene has CDR1 SNHLY and CDR2 FYNNEI.

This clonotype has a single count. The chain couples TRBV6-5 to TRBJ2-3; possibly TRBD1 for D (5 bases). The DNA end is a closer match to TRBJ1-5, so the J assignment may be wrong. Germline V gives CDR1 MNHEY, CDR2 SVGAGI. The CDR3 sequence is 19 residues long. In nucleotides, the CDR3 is TGTGCCAGCAGTCAGTCCGGACTAGCGGGGGGGACTAGCACAGATACGCAGCATTTT. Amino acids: CASSQSGLAGGTSTDTQHF.

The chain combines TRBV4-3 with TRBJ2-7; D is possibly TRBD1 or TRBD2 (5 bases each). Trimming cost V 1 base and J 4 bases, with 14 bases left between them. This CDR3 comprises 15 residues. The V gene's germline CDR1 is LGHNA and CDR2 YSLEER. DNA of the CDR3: TGCGCCAGCAGCCAAGGCCAGGGAGATACTTACGAGCAGTACTTC. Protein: CASSQGQGDTYEQYF.

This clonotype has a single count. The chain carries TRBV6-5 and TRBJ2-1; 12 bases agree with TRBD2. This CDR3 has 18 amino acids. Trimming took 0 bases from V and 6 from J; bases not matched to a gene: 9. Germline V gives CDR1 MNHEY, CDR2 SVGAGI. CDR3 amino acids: CASSYSLAGGIRSNEQFF. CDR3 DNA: TGTGCCAGCAGTTACTCACTAGCGGGAGGAATAAGGAGCAATGAGCAGTTCTTC.

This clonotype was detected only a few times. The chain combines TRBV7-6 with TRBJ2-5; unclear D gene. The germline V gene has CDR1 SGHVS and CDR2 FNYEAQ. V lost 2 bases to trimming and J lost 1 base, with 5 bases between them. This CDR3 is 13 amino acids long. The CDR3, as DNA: TGTGCCAGCAGCTTAAAAATCCAAGAGACCCAGTACTTC. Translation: CASSLKIQETQYF.

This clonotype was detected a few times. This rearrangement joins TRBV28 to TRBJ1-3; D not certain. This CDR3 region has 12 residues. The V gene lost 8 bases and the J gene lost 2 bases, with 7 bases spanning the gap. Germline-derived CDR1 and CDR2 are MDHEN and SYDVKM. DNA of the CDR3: TGTGCCAGCCTCGGGGCTGGAAACACCATATATTTT. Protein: CASLGAGNTIYF.

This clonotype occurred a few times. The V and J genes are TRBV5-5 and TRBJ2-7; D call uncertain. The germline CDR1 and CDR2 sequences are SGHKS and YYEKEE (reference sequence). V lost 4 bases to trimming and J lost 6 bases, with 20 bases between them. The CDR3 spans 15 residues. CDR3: CASSPPISGPCEQYF. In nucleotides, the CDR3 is TGTGCCAGCAGCCCGCCAATTTCGGGCCCCTGCGAGCAGTACTTC.

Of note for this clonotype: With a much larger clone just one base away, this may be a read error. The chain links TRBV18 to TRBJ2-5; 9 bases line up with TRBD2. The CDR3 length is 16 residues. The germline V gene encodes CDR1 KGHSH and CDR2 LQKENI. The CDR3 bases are TGTGCCAGCTCACCGTTAGCGGGGGAATACCAAGGGACCCAGTACTTC. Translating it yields CASSPLAGEYQGTQYF.

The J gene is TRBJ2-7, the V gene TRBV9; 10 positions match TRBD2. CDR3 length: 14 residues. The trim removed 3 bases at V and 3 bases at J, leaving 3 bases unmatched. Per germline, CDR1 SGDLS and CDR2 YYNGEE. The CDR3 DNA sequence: TGTGCCAGCAGCGCTAGCGGGAGCTACTACGAGCAGTACTTC. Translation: CASSASGSYYEQYF.

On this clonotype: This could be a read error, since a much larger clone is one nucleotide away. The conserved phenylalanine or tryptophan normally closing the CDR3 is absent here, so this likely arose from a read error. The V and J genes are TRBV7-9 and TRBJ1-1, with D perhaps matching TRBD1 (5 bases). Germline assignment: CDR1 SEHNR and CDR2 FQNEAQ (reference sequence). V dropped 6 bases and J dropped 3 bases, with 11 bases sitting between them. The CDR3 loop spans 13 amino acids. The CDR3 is CASRNGGYTEAFS. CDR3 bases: TGTGCCAGCAGAAATGGGGGATACACTGAAGCTTTCTCT.